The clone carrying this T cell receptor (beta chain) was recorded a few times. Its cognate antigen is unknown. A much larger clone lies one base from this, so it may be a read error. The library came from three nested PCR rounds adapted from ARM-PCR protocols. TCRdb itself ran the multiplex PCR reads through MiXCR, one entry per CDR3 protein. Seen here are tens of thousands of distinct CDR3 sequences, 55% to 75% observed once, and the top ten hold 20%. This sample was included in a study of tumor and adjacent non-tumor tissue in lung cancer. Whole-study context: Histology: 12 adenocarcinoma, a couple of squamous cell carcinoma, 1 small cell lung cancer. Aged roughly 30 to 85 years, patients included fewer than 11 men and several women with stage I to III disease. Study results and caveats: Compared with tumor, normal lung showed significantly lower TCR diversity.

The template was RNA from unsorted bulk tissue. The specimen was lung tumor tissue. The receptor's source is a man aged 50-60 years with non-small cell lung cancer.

The CDR3 sequence: CAISGGSRAYEQCF. Written as DNA, the CDR3 is TGTGCCATCAGTGGGGGGAGTCGGGCCTACGAGCAGTGCTTC. The chain has TRBV10-3 and TRBJ2-7; D is perhaps TRBD1 or TRBD2 (5 bases each). Germline-derived CDR1 and CDR2 are ENHRY and SYGVKD. The CDR3 has 14 residues.